The clone carrying this TCR beta chain was found many times. This record belongs to a study of T-cell reconstitution after alpha-beta-depleted transplantation in children. CDR3 length equals 12 residues. The V end lost 6 bases, the J end lost 6 bases, and 11 bases lay between the germline ends. Germline CDR1 is SQVTM and CDR2 is ANQGSEA. Researchers prepared the TCRbeta library using unique molecular identifiers, the study reports. Each CDR3 protein is one row after TCRdb ran MiXCR on the PCR reads. This table holds about 460,000 distinct CDR3 sequences, about 11% found once. The TCR sequence derives from a child aged 2-15 years with inherited bone marrow failure, due to receive a stem cell transplant. V gene TRBV29-1 combines with J gene TRBJ2-2; possible D gene TRBD2, 5 bases. The material was PBMCs, obtained before TCRalphabeta/CD19-depleted stem cell transplant. CDR3: CSVGLAPGELFF. CDR3 sequence (DNA): TGCAGCGTCGGACTTGCCCCCGGGGAGCTGTTTTTT.